This T cell receptor (beta chain) was documented in a study of blood T cells in healthy people across ages. Findings and limits, study-wide: A strong correlation was seen between TCR beta diversity and naive T cell percentage. Naive and antigen-experienced cells could not be conclusively compared, given unsorted PBMCs. Getting older went along with TCR beta diversity per million T cells dropping roughly linearly.

Then a second PCR, running about 6 to 12 cycles, was carried out with a sample-barcoded 5' primer and a J-beta primer mix. TCRdb recomputed calls from the 5' RACE reads with MiXCR, one row per CDR3 protein. Among roughly 800,000 distinct CDR3 sequences listed, about three fifths were seen once. In its sample, this clonotype was seen a few times. Its antigen is undetermined. This CDR3 comprises 19 residues. Germline loops: CDR1 LGHDT, CDR2 YNNKEL (reference sequence). V lost 1 base and J lost 2, with 23 bases in between. The material sequenced was blood. The chain recombines TRBV3-1 with TRBJ2-5; perhaps TRBD2 as D (5 bases). The sequence came from a man aged 25 to 40 in good health. The chain's CDR3 is CASSQAARLHERLQETQYF. For the CDR3, the DNA is TGTGCCAGCAGCCAAGCCGCGCGCCTTCACGAGCGGTTACAAGAGACCCAGTACTTC.